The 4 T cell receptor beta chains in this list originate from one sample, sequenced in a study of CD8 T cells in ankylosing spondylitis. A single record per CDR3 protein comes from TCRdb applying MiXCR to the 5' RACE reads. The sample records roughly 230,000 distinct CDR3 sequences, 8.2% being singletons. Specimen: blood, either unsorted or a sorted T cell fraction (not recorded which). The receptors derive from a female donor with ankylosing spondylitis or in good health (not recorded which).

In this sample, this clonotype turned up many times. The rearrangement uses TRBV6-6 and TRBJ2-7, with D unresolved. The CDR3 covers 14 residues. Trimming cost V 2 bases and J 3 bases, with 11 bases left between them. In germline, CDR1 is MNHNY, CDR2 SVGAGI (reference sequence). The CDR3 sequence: CASSYGDRFYEQYF. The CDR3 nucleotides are TGTGCCAGCAGTTACGGAGATCGTTTCTACGAGCAGTACTTC.

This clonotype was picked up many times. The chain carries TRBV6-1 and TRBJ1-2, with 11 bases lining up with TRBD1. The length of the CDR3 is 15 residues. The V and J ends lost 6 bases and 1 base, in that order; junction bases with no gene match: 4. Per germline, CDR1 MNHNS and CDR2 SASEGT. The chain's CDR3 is CASSPGTGGNYGYTF. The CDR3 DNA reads TGTGCCAGCAGCCCCGGGACAGGGGGTAACTATGGCTACACCTTC.

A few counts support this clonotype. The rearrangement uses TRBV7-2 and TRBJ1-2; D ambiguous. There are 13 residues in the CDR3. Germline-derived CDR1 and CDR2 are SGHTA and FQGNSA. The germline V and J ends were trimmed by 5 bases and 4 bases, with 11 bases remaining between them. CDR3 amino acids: CASSAVASYGYTF. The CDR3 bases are TGTGCCAGCAGCGCGGTCGCGTCCTATGGCTACACCTTC.

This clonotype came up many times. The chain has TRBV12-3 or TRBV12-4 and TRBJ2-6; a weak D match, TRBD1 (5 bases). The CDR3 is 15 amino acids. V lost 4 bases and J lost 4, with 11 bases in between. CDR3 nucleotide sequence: TGTGCCAGCAGTTCCAGGGTTCCCGGGGCCAACGTCCTGACTTTC. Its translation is CASSSRVPGANVLTF.